One and the same sample provided the 22 T cell receptor beta chains below, sequenced in a study of vaccination and CD4 T cells after COVID-19. Treatment given: approximately nine-day PBMC culture with coronavirus spike peptide pools or control peptides (ViraFEST assay). Sequenced with the Oncomine TCR Beta short-read assay was DNA taken from cultured CD4+ T cells. TCRdb called the PCR reads again in MiXCR, with one record for every CDR3 protein. The repertoire holds about 17,000 distinct CDR3 sequences, with less than 65% as singletons. The antigens of these receptors remain unknown. The sample taken for sequencing was CD4+ T cells from blood, cultured in vitro. Receptors were obtained from a human donor who had recovered from COVID-19.

The V gene is TRBV10-3, the J gene TRBJ2-5, with unresolved D. With 0 bases removed from V and 3 bases from J, the gap between germline ends came to 8 bases. The CDR3 extends over 14 amino acids. Germline-derived CDR1 and CDR2 are ENHRY and SYGVKD. DNA of the CDR3: TGTGCCATCAGTGAGTCGGGTCTTAAAGAGACCCAGTACTTC. This gives the protein CAISESGLKETQYF.

This chain's CDR3 is CASSYSSSGGGTQYF. The CDR3 region has the DNA TGTGCCAGCAGTTACTCGAGTAGCGGGGGGGGGACCCAGTACTTC. The rearrangement joins TRBV6-5 to TRBJ2-5, with 11 bases aligning to TRBD2. Germline-derived CDR1 and CDR2 are MNHEY and SVGAGI. Trimming cost V 0 bases and J 7 bases; bases outside gene matches: 4. The CDR3 is made up of 15 amino acids.

This clonotype was seen more than once but under ten times. This rearrangement joins TRBV6-5 to TRBJ1-6, with 11 bases aligning to TRBD1. The germline gives CDR1 MNHEY, CDR2 SVGAGI. V shed 5 bases, J shed 6 bases, and the junction held 6 bases outside the gene matches. The CDR3 has 16 residues. The CDR3 loop reads CASSTRDRGFNSPLHF. For the CDR3, the DNA is TGTGCCAGCAGTACTCGGGACAGGGGGTTTAATTCACCCCTCCACTTT.

The chain combines TRBV20-1 with TRBJ2-3, with D maybe TRBD2 (5 bases). CDR1 is DFQATT, CDR2 SNEGSKA, per germline (reference sequence). This CDR3 comprises 12 residues. V shed 5 bases and J shed 14 bases, with 20 bases lying between them. Here the CDR3 reads CSALARPDYGYF. The CDR3 DNA is TGCAGTGCTCTCGCCCGACCAGACTACGGGTATTTT.

The CDR3, as DNA: TGTGCCAGCAGCTTAGAAGGGTACTCCTACGAGCAGTACTTC. It translates to CASSLEGYSYEQYF. The rearrangement joins TRBV7-2 to TRBJ2-7; D is unresolved. V lost 1 base and J 0 bases, leaving 7 bases between the germline ends. Germline V gives CDR1 SGHTA, CDR2 FQGNSA. This CDR3 has 14 residues. The entire variable domain, with the rest obtained from reference TRBV7-2 and TRBJ2-7, is as follows: GAGVSQSPSNKVTEKGKDVELRCDPISGHTALYWYRQSLGQGLEFLIYFQGNSAPDKSGLPSDRFSAERTGGSVSTLTIQRTQQEDSAVYLCASSLEGYSYEQYFGPGTRLTVT.

The chain couples TRBV5-5 to TRBJ2-2, with a weak D call TRBD2 (5 bases). V lost 0 bases and J 7 bases, leaving 10 bases between the germline ends. The CDR3 totals 14 residues. Germline V gene sequence: CDR1 SGHKS, CDR2 YYEKEE (reference sequence). In nucleotides, the CDR3 is TGTGCCAGCAGCTTGGGCGGGTTTAACGGGGAGCTGTTTTTT. It encodes CASSLGGFNGELFF. Together with reference TRBV5-5 and TRBJ2-2, the CDR3 gives the full variable domain: DAGVTQSPTHLIKTRGQQVTLRCSPISGHKSVSWYQQVLGQGPQFIFQYYEKEERGRGNFPDRFSARQFPNYSSELNVNALLLGDSALYLCASSLGGFNGELFFGEGSRLTVL.

This sequence joins TRBV7-9 and TRBJ2-5, with TRBD2 matching over 11 bases. V was pared by 6 bases and J by 3 bases, with 6 bases of the junction left unmatched. The germline V gene encodes CDR1 SEHNR and CDR2 FQNEAQ (reference sequence). CDR3 size: 15 residues. Written as DNA, the CDR3 is TGTGCCAGCAGATCTGGACTAGCGGGTAAAGAGACCCAGTACTTC. Protein: CASRSGLAGKETQYF. Full variable domain (rest looked up from reference TRBV7-9 and TRBJ2-5): DTGVSQNPRHKITKRGQNVTFRCDPISEHNRLYWYRQTLGQGPEFLTYFQNEAQLEKSRLLSDRFSAERPKGSFSTLEIQRTEQGDSAMYLCASRSGLAGKETQYFGPGTRLLVL.

This chain connects TRBV2 to TRBJ1-2; D gene uncertain. Germline CDR1 SNHLY, CDR2 FYNNEI. The CDR3 loop spans 15 amino acids. V lost 5 bases and J lost 4, with 17 bases in between. The CDR3 protein is CASSTSGRMVYGYTF. CDR3 coding DNA: TGTGCCAGCAGTACCAGTGGGAGAATGGTCTATGGCTACACCTTC.

This chain uses TRBV6-2 or TRBV6-3 with TRBJ2-7; a possible D gene is TRBD2 (5 bases). This CDR3 has 18 amino acids. Trimming removed 7 bases from V and 3 bases from J, with 28 bases in between. The germline V gene has CDR1 MNHEY and CDR2 SVGEGT. In nucleotides, the CDR3 is TGTGCCAGCACTAAGGGTGCTGTCGGCGGAGGAACCTTCTACGAGCAGTACTTC. Amino acids: CASTKGAVGGGTFYEQYF.

This clonotype was seen once. The gene calls are TRBV20-1 and TRBJ1-2; 7 positions match TRBD1. The germline gives CDR1 DFQATT, CDR2 SNEGSKA (reference sequence). The CDR3 consists of 14 residues. The ends lost 5 bases at V and 2 bases at J; junction bases unmatched: 8. The CDR3 DNA reads as TGCAGTGCTCCAGGGCCGGGACAGAACTATGGCTACACCTTC. The encoded protein is CSAPGPGQNYGYTF.

The rearrangement uses TRBV2 and TRBJ2-5, with 7 bases that match TRBD1. The CDR3 has 12 amino acids. V shed 7 bases and J 4 bases; nucleotides not matched to a gene: 3. Germline CDR1 is SNHLY and CDR2 is FYNNEI. The CDR3 protein is CASINRGETQYF. CDR3 coding DNA: TGTGCCAGCATAAACAGGGGAGAGACCCAGTACTTC.

The chain couples TRBV20-1 to TRBJ2-3; D gene uncertain. Germline values: CDR1 DFQATT, CDR2 SNEGSKA (reference sequence). The CDR3 runs 14 residues. Trimming removed 6 bases from V and 0 bases from J, with 13 bases in between. The CDR3 DNA follows: TGCAGTGCGCGAGCGCCGTCTAGCACAGATACGCAGTATTTT. It codes for CSARAPSSTDTQYF.

J is TRBJ2-1 and V is TRBV20-1, with TRBD2 matching 8 bases. V shed 8 bases and J 3 bases; nucleotides not matched to a gene: 9. CDR3 length: 14 amino acids. Germline V CDR1 and CDR2: DFQATT, SNEGSKA (reference sequence). The CDR3 DNA follows: TGCAGTTTACCCCGGGGGGGCTTCTACAATGAGCAGTTCTTC. It yields the protein CSLPRGGFYNEQFF.

The chain links TRBV19 to TRBJ2-7; D might be TRBD2 (5 bases). The V and J ends lost 3 bases and 7 bases respectively, with 19 bases between them. Germline V gene lookup returns CDR1 LNHDA and CDR2 SQIVND (reference sequence). The CDR3 is 15 amino acids. The CDR3 reads CASSIVGEGPGEQYF. Here the CDR3 DNA reads TGTGCCAGTAGTATTGTTGGGGAAGGACCGGGGGAGCAGTACTTC.

In its sample, this clonotype was seen a few times. The chain combines TRBV20-1 with TRBJ1-1; the match to TRBD1 covers 7 bases. CDR3 length: 13 residues. V trimming: 2 bases; J trimming: 1 base; junction bases outside the gene matches: 1. Germline V gives CDR1 DFQATT, CDR2 SNEGSKA (reference sequence). Here the CDR3 reads CSARRTGNTEAFF. Here the CDR3 DNA reads TGCAGTGCTAGACGGACAGGGAACACTGAAGCTTTCTTT.

This clonotype was detected only once. The V call is TRBV19, the J call TRBJ1-2; D is undetermined. The CDR3 is 14 residues long. Trimming took off 3 bases at V and 5 bases at J, with 13 bases between the two ends. Germline values: CDR1 LNHDA, CDR2 SQIVND (reference sequence). In DNA, the CDR3 is TGTGCCAGTAGTATTTGGTTGGGAGAGTATGGCTACACCTTC. It is translated as CASSIWLGEYGYTF.

This clonotype turned up a few times. This rearrangement joins TRBV20-1 to TRBJ1-1, with 7 nucleotides matching TRBD1. Germline CDR1 reads DFQATT; CDR2 reads SNEGSKA (reference sequence). There are 13 residues in the CDR3. This chain's CDR3 is CRITGQRHTEAFF. The CDR3 DNA sequence: TGCAGAATAACGGGACAGCGGCACACTGAAGCTTTCTTT.

This clonotype was detected only once. This chain joins TRBV2 and TRBJ2-5; possible D gene TRBD1, 5 bases. V was shortened by 3 bases and J by 0 bases, with 14 bases between the two germline ends. The V gene's germline CDR1 is SNHLY and CDR2 FYNNEI. The CDR3 extends over 16 amino acids. CDR3: CASSDIGAAYQETQYF. Written as DNA, the CDR3 is TGTGCCAGCAGTGATATTGGGGCCGCGTACCAAGAGACCCAGTACTTC.

The J gene is TRBJ1-4, the V gene TRBV6-2 or TRBV6-3; 10 positions agree with TRBD1. Germline CDR1 MNHEY, CDR2 SVGEGT. V shed 2 bases, J shed 8 bases, and the junction held 8 bases outside the gene matches. This CDR3 has 16 residues. The chain's CDR3 is CASSYATGTGEEKLFF. The CDR3, as DNA: TGTGCCAGCAGTTACGCAACCGGGACAGGGGAGGAAAAACTGTTTTTT.

CDR3 nucleotide sequence: TGCAGTGCTAGCACGGGGGCCCGGGAAGAGACCCAGTACTTC. It encodes CSASTGAREETQYF. The rearrangement uses TRBV20-1 and TRBJ2-5; D may correspond to TRBD1 or TRBD2 (6 bases each). The CDR3 is made up of 14 amino acids. Germline V gene data show CDR1 as DFQATT and CDR2 as SNEGSKA (reference sequence). V lost 3 bases to trimming and J lost 3 bases, with 14 bases between them.

This clonotype was seen more than once but under ten times. This chain connects TRBV7-9 to TRBJ2-5, with D perhaps matching TRBD2 (5 bases). The CDR3 extends over 16 amino acids. The V end lost 1 base, the J end lost 5 bases, and 17 bases lay between the germline ends. From germline, CDR1 is SEHNR and CDR2 FQNEAQ (reference sequence). The CDR3 DNA reads TGTGCCAGCAGCTTAGGAGCTAGCCGTGCGGTCGAGACCCAGTACTTC. Translating gives CASSLGASRAVETQYF.

Only a few counts were recorded for this clonotype. The V call is TRBV6-5, the J call TRBJ1-1; unclear D gene. Germline V gene data show CDR1 as MNHEY and CDR2 as SVGAGI. This CDR3 spans 13 amino acids. V lost 0 bases to trimming and J lost 3 bases, with 5 bases between them. This CDR3 reads CASSYSRDTEAFF. For the CDR3, the DNA is TGTGCCAGCAGTTACTCAAGGGACACTGAAGCTTTCTTT.